The 20 T cell receptor beta chains below were found in one sample sequenced in a study of T cells in Graves' hyperthyroidism and ophthalmopathy. Amplified TCR beta CDR3 regions derived from RNA transcripts. During a first-round RT-PCR of the TCR CDR3, the HTBI primer set was used. Each CDR3 protein gets one entry after TCRdb re-called the multiplex PCR reads with MiXCR. Among about 560,000 distinct CDR3 sequences, 15% to 19% were seen once, and the ten largest hold around 6.6%. The sequenced sample was blood. These receptors were collected from a woman aged 30 to 39 with Graves' hyperthyroidism.

Many counts were recorded for this clonotype. The chain has TRBV6-6 and TRBJ2-6; D gene uncertain. The germline V gene encodes CDR1 MNHNY and CDR2 SVGAGI (reference sequence). The CDR3 covers 16 residues. V was trimmed by 0 bases and J by 3 bases, leaving 9 bases between them. The CDR3 DNA reads TGTGCCAGCAGTTACTCCGAGGTCTTTGGGGCCAACGTCCTGACTTTC. Translating gives CASSYSEVFGANVLTF.

This chain uses TRBV19 with TRBJ1-5; D ambiguous. CDR3 size: 10 residues. CDR1 and CDR2 from the germline V gene are LNHDA and SQIVND (reference sequence). The V end lost 9 bases, the J end lost 6 bases, and 6 bases lay between the germline ends. CDR3 loop: CARQPQPQHF. CDR3 nucleotide sequence: TGTGCCAGACAACCTCAGCCCCAGCATTTT.

The chain is built from TRBV6-4 and TRBJ2-2; D is ambiguous. The CDR3 consists of 12 residues. The V and J ends lost 8 bases and 3 bases respectively, with 7 bases between them. Germline V gene sequence: CDR1 MRHNA, CDR2 SNTAGT. This CDR3 reads CASARDTGELFF. CDR3 DNA: TGTGCCAGCGCAAGGGACACCGGGGAGCTGTTTTTT.

This clonotype has a count of ten or more. The chain employs TRBV5-1 and TRBJ1-1; 10 bases fit TRBD1. Trimming removed 2 bases from V and 4 bases from J; junction bases left unmatched: 17. The CDR3 has 19 residues. Germline CDR1 and CDR2: SGHRS and YFSETQ. CDR3 nucleotides: TGCGCCAGCAGCTTTCTATTCTCGTCCGGGACAGGGGATGGCACTGAAGCTTTCTTT. This gives the protein CASSFLFSSGTGDGTEAFF.

This clonotype was observed a few times. The chain uses TRBV19 and TRBJ2-7; tentative D call: TRBD2 (6 bases). Trimming left V 0 bases short and J 5 bases short, with 11 bases between. The V gene's germline CDR1 is LNHDA and CDR2 SQIVND (reference sequence). This CDR3 spans 14 amino acids. For the CDR3, the DNA is TGTGCCAGTAGTATAGAAGACGGGAGCGACGAGCAGTACTTC. It encodes CASSIEDGSDEQYF.

This clonotype has a single count. A single base separates this from a much larger clone, so it may be a read error. This chain uses TRBV24-1 with TRBJ2-1; perhaps TRBD2 as D (5 bases). The V gene lost 5 bases and the J gene lost 1 base, with 11 bases spanning the gap. This CDR3 contains 15 residues. Germline CDR1 reads KGHDR; CDR2 reads SFDVKD. CDR3 in amino acids: CATSAASNSYNEQFF. In nucleotides, the CDR3 is TGTGCCACCAGTGCGGCTAGCAATTCCTACAATGAGCAGTTCTTC.

This clonotype occurred a few times. The CDR3 is CASSIDGWGLTEAFF. CDR3 bases: TGTGCCAGTAGTATAGATGGATGGGGGTTGACTGAAGCTTTCTTT. The chain recombines TRBV19 with TRBJ1-1, with D possibly TRBD1 on 5 matching bases. The CDR3 sequence is 15 residues long. Germline V gene lookup returns CDR1 LNHDA and CDR2 SQIVND (reference sequence). The V end lost 0 bases, the J end lost 5 bases, and 13 bases lay between the germline ends.

Concerning this clonotype: This may be a read error, as it is one base from a much larger clone. The chain links TRBV7-6 to TRBJ1-2, with TRBD1 matching over 11 bases. CDR3 size: 17 residues. Germline V gene sequence: CDR1 SGHVS, CDR2 FNYEAQ. V lost 0 bases, J lost 8 bases, and 11 bases stayed unmatched. The CDR3: CASSLAGGMGTGGGYTF. The CDR3 nucleotides are TGTGCCAGCAGCTTAGCGGGCGGCATGGGGACAGGGGGAGGCTACACCTTC.

V gene TRBV5-1 combines with J gene TRBJ1-1, with 8 bases aligning to TRBD1. J was trimmed by 0 bases and V by 3 bases; bases with no gene match: 7. The CDR3 extends over 16 amino acids. Looked up from germline, CDR1 is SGHRS and CDR2 is YFSETQ. The CDR3 protein is CASSSSPTGVNTEAFF. The CDR3 coding sequence is TGCGCCAGCAGCTCCAGCCCGACAGGGGTGAACACTGAAGCTTTCTTT.

This chain links TRBV19 with TRBJ1-2; D gene uncertain. V gave up 3 bases and J gave up 4 bases, with 9 bases separating them. This CDR3 contains 13 residues. The germline gives CDR1 LNHDA, CDR2 SQIVND (reference sequence). The chain's CDR3 is CASSIAGFYGYTF. The CDR3 nucleotides are TGTGCCAGTAGTATCGCAGGCTTCTATGGCTACACCTTC.

This clonotype was observed many times. V and J are TRBV28 and TRBJ2-7; 7 bases line up with TRBD2. This CDR3 spans 14 amino acids. Germline loops: CDR1 MDHEN, CDR2 SYDVKM. V shed 2 bases and J 4 bases; nucleotides not matched to a gene: 5. CDR3 bases: TGTGCCAGCAGTTTAAGACTAGCAACGTACGAGCAGTACTTC. It translates to CASSLRLATYEQYF.

This clonotype occurred a few times. This chain links TRBV20-1 with TRBJ2-3, with 11 nucleotides matching TRBD2. Germline trimming cut 4 bases from V and 8 bases from J; bases unmatched to any gene: 8. In germline, CDR1 is DFQATT, CDR2 SNEGSKA (reference sequence). The CDR3 runs to 14 residues. The CDR3 region has the DNA TGCAGTGCTACACTAGCGGGAGTGGGGCGTACGCAGTATTTT. The encoded protein is CSATLAGVGRTQYF.

This clonotype was counted at least ten times. This chain uses TRBV7-6 with TRBJ2-2; 11 nucleotides line up with TRBD2. Trimming took 5 bases from V and 3 from J; bases not matched to a gene: 5. There are 16 residues in the CDR3. Germline V gene lookup returns CDR1 SGHVS and CDR2 FNYEAQ. Here the CDR3 reads CASSPILAGDTGELFF. The CDR3, as DNA: TGTGCCAGCAGCCCTATACTAGCGGGAGACACCGGGGAGCTGTTTTTT.

This clonotype came up many times. This chain connects TRBV2 to TRBJ2-1; D not resolved. Trimming pared 4 bases from V and 11 bases from J, leaving 6 bases between. This CDR3 has 10 residues. Germline lookup yields CDR1 SNHLY and CDR2 FYNNEI. The CDR3 DNA reads TGTGCCAGCAGTGGGGCCAAGCAGTTCTTC. Its protein is CASSGAKQFF.

This clonotype showed up just a few times. V is TRBV2 and J is TRBJ2-1; D is uncertain. Between the trimmed V and J ends, which lost 3 bases and 9 bases, there was a span of 6 bases. CDR1 SNHLY and CDR2 FYNNEI come from the germline V gene. This CDR3 spans 11 amino acids. The CDR3 reads CASSETSEQFF. CDR3 sequence (DNA): TGTGCCAGCAGTGAGACCTCTGAGCAGTTCTTC.

In this sample, this clonotype turned up many times. The V gene is TRBV2, the J gene TRBJ2-3, with no clear D. Germline CDR1 reads SNHLY; CDR2 reads FYNNEI. CDR3 length equals 13 residues. V lost 3 bases and J 3 bases, leaving 7 bases between the germline ends. CDR3 residues: CASSDGVTDTQYF. CDR3 bases: TGTGCCAGCAGTGACGGTGTAACAGATACGCAGTATTTT.

The chain is built from TRBV20-1 and TRBJ2-3, with 11 nucleotides matching TRBD2. J lost 6 bases, V lost 8 bases, and 10 bases had no gene match. Germline CDR1 and CDR2: DFQATT and SNEGSKA (reference sequence). The CDR3 contains 14 residues. CDR3 DNA sequence: TGCAGTAATATAGCGGGAGGGCCAGGGGATACGCAGTATTTT. Residues: CSNIAGGPGDTQYF.

A word on this clonotype: Being one base from a much bigger clone, this may be a read error. CDR3 amino acids: CAGSYWTGGGGTEAFF. CDR3 DNA: TGTGCCGGCAGTTACTGGACAGGTGGAGGGGGCACTGAAGCTTTCTTT. The chain combines TRBV6-9 with TRBJ1-1; TRBD1 aligns across 7 bases. Germline V gene data show CDR1 as MNHGY and CDR2 as SVAAGI. This CDR3 has 16 residues.

This clonotype has ten or more counts. V and J are TRBV2 and TRBJ1-1; 7 positions match TRBD1. The germline V gene has CDR1 SNHLY and CDR2 FYNNEI. J was trimmed by 5 bases and V by 0 bases; bases with no gene match: 6. This CDR3 spans 15 amino acids. Here the CDR3 reads CASSEAQGEMTEAFF. As DNA, the CDR3 is TGTGCCAGCAGTGAAGCCCAGGGGGAAATGACTGAAGCTTTCTTT.

The table lists this clonotype with a few counts. The rearrangement joins TRBV4-3 to TRBJ2-4, with unresolved D. The germline gives CDR1 LGHNA, CDR2 YSLEER. Deletions cut 0 bases from V and 6 bases from J, with 15 bases between. There are 16 residues in the CDR3. The CDR3 loop reads CASSQDPDGGVNIQYF. CDR3 coding DNA: TGCGCCAGCAGCCAAGATCCGGACGGTGGAGTAAACATTCAGTACTTC.